This entry features one T cell receptor (beta chain) sequence. What it binds is not known. What was sequenced were expressed TCRB transcripts, since all of the isolated RNA had been reverse transcribed. This table comes from immunoSEQ multiplex PCR, and its TCRdb copy is limited to in-frame clones, with some not included. The table lists about 22,000 clones, under 60% of them singletons, with about 0.37% in the top ten. This sample was included in a study of beta chain features in type 1 diabetes. About the study: Cell yields, gender and age were similar in healthy donors and patients. Whole-study findings and limits: Type 1 diabetes patients showed a moderate but significant shortening of TCRB CDR3s in all four CD4+ subsets. The question left open here concerned HLA type influencing TCRB rearrangement.

CDR3 length equals 15 residues. V lost 3 bases, J lost 4 bases, and 15 bases lay in between. From germline, CDR1 is SGDLS and CDR2 YYNGEE. Input material: stem cell memory CD4+ T cells from blood. This sequence joins TRBV9 and TRBJ2-3; D is undetermined. The TCR comes from a man younger than 35 with type 1 diabetes. CDR3 coding DNA: TGTGCCAGCAGCGCCGAGGCAAGCCGAGCAGATACGCAGTATTTT. As protein: CASSAEASRADTQYF.